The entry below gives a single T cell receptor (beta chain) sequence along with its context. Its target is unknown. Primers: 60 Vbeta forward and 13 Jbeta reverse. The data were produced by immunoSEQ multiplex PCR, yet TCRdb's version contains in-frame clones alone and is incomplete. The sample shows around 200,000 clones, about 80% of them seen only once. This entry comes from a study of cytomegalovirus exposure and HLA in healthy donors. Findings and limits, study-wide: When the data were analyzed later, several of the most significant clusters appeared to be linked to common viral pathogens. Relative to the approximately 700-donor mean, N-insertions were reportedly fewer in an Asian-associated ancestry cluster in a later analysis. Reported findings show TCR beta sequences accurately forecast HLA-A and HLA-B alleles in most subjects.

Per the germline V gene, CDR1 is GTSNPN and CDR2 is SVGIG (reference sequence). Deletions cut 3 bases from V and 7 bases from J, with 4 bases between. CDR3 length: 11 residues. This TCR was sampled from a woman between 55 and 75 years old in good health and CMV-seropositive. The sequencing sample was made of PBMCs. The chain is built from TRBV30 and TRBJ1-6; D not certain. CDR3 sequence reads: CAWSRNSPLHF. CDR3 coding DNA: TGTGCCTGGAGCAGGAATTCACCCCTCCACTTT.